A selection of T cell receptor beta chains follows, all from one sample in a study of shared clonotypes between healthy human individuals. Produced via immunoSEQ multiplex PCR; TCRdb's table is partial and in-frame only. The table has more than 850,000 clones, approximately 78% seen once. Source material: memory CD4+ T cells from PBMCs. The receptors originated from a man between 18 and 35 years old in good health. Some clones in this sample may be carry-over from other donors' samples. The CDR3 runs from the conserved cysteine through the conserved F or W. The D gene is left open where the match is weak. Clone size is not always given. Where it is, it says once, few, many or a class for expanded clones.

.	TRBV7-3	.	TRBJ2-3	CASSAQGRDTQYF	TGTGCCAGCAGCGCACAGGGTAGAGATACGCAGTATTTT
.	TRBV28	.	TRBJ1-1	CASSGGGFGTEAFF	TGTGCCAGCAGTGGAGGGGGTTTCGGCACTGAAGCTTTCTTT
TRBD1	TRBV27	.	TRBJ2-3	CATRDRGSDTQYF	TGTGCCACCCGGGACAGGGGCTCAGATACGCAGTATTTT
.	TRBV7-3	.	TRBJ2-1	CASSSPPGMSQNEQFF	TGTGCCAGCAGCTCCCCGCCAGGGATGAGTCAGAATGAGCAGTTCTTC
.	TRBV11-3	few	TRBJ2-2	CASSLAFLGDTGELFF	TGTGCCAGCAGCTTAGCCTTTCTGGGAGACACCGGGGAGCTGTTTTTT
.	TRBV5-5	.	TRBJ1-2	CASSWGTAYGYTF	TGTGCCAGCAGCTGGGGTACAGCTTACGGCTACACCTTC
.	TRBV7-3	few	TRBJ1-1	CASSPNSLGAEAFF	TGTGCCAGCAGTCCAAACAGTCTGGGGGCTGAAGCTTTCTTT
TRBD1	TRBV5-6	.	TRBJ1-2	CASSIRQGPYYGYTF	TGTGCCAGCAGCATCCGACAGGGGCCCTACTATGGCTACACCTTC
.	TRBV28	.	TRBJ2-1	CASSLDFMFF	TGTGCCAGCAGCCTGGATTTTATGTTCTTC
.	TRBV11-2	.	TRBJ2-1	CASSFSGLGFNEQFF	TGTGCCAGCAGCTTTTCCGGACTGGGGTTCAATGAGCAGTTCTTC
.	TRBV15	.	TRBJ2-3	CATSSKRRDTQYF	TGTGCCACCAGCTCGAAAAGAAGGGATACGCAGTATTTT
TRBD1	TRBV4-2	.	TRBJ2-2	CASSQETGSRTGELFF	TGTGCCAGCAGCCAAGAGACAGGGTCCCGTACCGGGGAGCTGTTTTTT
TRBD2	TRBV11-3	few	TRBJ2-1	CASSASSAGTGEQFF	TGTGCCAGCAGCGCGTCCTCAGCGGGAACGGGTGAGCAGTTCTTC
TRBD2	TRBV7-8	many	TRBJ2-5	CASSLPLAGGETQYF	TGTGCCAGCAGCTTACCCCTAGCGGGAGGAGAGACCCAGTACTTC
.	TRBV10-3	.	TRBJ1-3	CAISKDSNSGNTIYF	TGTGCCATCAGCAAGGACTCAAACTCTGGAAACACCATATATTTT
.	TRBV29-1	.	TRBJ2-7	CSVERHPGGEQYF	TGCAGCGTTGAAAGACACCCTGGGGGCGAGCAGTACTTC
.	TRBV7-2	.	TRBJ2-1	CASSLVGQGEQFF	TGTGCCAGCAGCTTAGTAGGACAAGGGGAGCAGTTCTTC
.	TRBV5-1	few	TRBJ2-1	CASGPGGSGDGNEQFF	TGCGCCAGCGGACCTGGTGGTAGCGGAGACGGGAATGAGCAGTTCTTC
TRBD1	TRBV2	.	TRBJ2-2	CASRGGQGIGELFF	TGTGCCAGCAGAGGGGGACAGGGTATCGGGGAGCTGTTTTTT
.	TRBV7-6	.	TRBJ1-2	CASSPARIYGYTF	TGTGCCAGCAGCCCGGCGCGGATCTATGGCTACACCTTC
.	TRBV28	.	TRBJ2-2	CASSPPERGATGELFF	TGTGCCAGCAGCCCTCCGGAAAGGGGAGCCACCGGGGAGCTGTTTTTT
TRBD2	TRBV28	many	TRBJ2-3	CASSLVQRGLIGTDTQYF	TGTGCCAGCAGTTTAGTTCAGCGGGGGTTAATCGGCACAGATACGCAGTATTTT
TRBD2	TRBV28	.	TRBJ2-1	CASTEVGLAAYNEQFF	TGTGCCAGCACAGAGGTGGGACTAGCGGCCTACAATGAGCAGTTCTTC
TRBD1	TRBV6-1	.	TRBJ2-5	CASSERTGGAQETQYF	TGTGCCAGCAGTGAACGGACAGGGGGGGCCCAAGAGACCCAGTACTTC
.	TRBV11-2	.	TRBJ1-1	CASSHLRGNTEAFF	TGTGCCAGCAGCCATCTCAGGGGTAACACTGAAGCTTTCTTT
.	TRBV19	.	TRBJ1-2	CASRGRVAVGGYTF	TGTGCCAGCAGAGGCAGGGTGGCTGTGGGTGGCTACACCTTC
TRBD2	TRBV19	.	TRBJ2-1	CASSIDPINGRRSYNEQFF	TGTGCCAGTAGTATAGATCCCATCAACGGGAGGCGTTCGTACAATGAGCAGTTCTTC
.	TRBV19	.	TRBJ2-7	CASSTYLEGHYEQYF	TGTGCCAGTAGTACGTACCTGGAGGGACACTACGAGCAGTACTTC
.	TRBV27	.	TRBJ2-3	CASSLSWGRSDTQYF	TGTGCCAGCAGTTTATCTTGGGGGCGCTCAGATACGCAGTATTTT
.	TRBV5-1	once	TRBJ1-5	CASSLDGGNQPQHF	TGCGCCAGCAGCTTGGATGGGGGTAATCAGCCCCAGCATTTT
.	TRBV7-9	.	TRBJ2-7	CASSLVEPWEQYF	TGTGCCAGCAGCTTAGTGGAGCCCTGGGAGCAGTACTTC
.	TRBV2	.	TRBJ2-6	CASTEGRQSGANVLTF	TGTGCCAGCACGGAGGGGCGGCAATCTGGGGCCAACGTCCTGACTTTC
TRBD1	TRBV5-6	.	TRBJ1-2	CASSPRQGSAAYGYTF	TGTGCCAGCAGCCCCCGACAGGGAAGCGCCGCCTATGGCTACACCTTC
.	TRBV25-1	few	TRBJ1-4	CASSEDELLDHEKLFF	TGTGCCAGCAGTGAAGATGAGCTTCTAGACCATGAAAAACTGTTTTTT
TRBD1	TRBV7-9	.	TRBJ1-4	CASSEQTGDEKLFF	TGTGCCAGCAGCGAACAGACAGGGGATGAAAAACTGTTTTTT
.	TRBV5-1	.	TRBJ2-5	CASSRVGADGETQYF	TGCGCCAGCTCGAGGGTCGGGGCGGATGGAGAGACCCAGTACTTC
.	TRBV6-5	.	TRBJ1-2	CASTQSLLGKGGYTF	TGTGCCAGCACCCAAAGTCTGCTGGGAAAGGGCGGCTACACCTTC
.	TRBV9	.	TRBJ2-6	CASSVGISGANVLTF	TGTGCCAGCAGCGTGGGGATCTCTGGGGCCAACGTCCTGACTTTC
.	TRBV7-8	.	TRBJ1-1	CASSLRPNTEAFF	TGTGCCAGCAGCTTACGGCCCAACACTGAAGCTTTCTTT
TRBD1	TRBV6-5	once	TRBJ1-5	CASRAGGGNQPQHF	TGTGCCAGCAGAGCAGGGGGTGGCAATCAGCCCCAGCATTTT
TRBD2	TRBV5-1	.	TRBJ2-1	CASSLGTSPPNEQFF	TGCGCCAGCAGCCTGGGGACTAGCCCCCCCAATGAGCAGTTCTTC
.	TRBV5-6	.	TRBJ2-3	CASSPRWGPSTDTQYF	TGTGCCAGCAGCCCACGTTGGGGGCCTAGCACAGATACGCAGTATTTT
.	TRBV5-1	.	TRBJ2-2	CASSSLQGRQGNTGELFF	TGCGCCAGCAGCTCCCTACAAGGTCGGCAGGGGAACACCGGGGAGCTGTTTTTT
TRBD2	TRBV27	.	TRBJ2-2	CASSLSSGSTTGELFF	TGTGCCAGCAGTTTAAGTAGCGGGAGCACCACCGGGGAGCTGTTTTTT
TRBD2	TRBV5-1	.	TRBJ2-2	CASSLQPGLAYTGELFF	TGCGCCAGCAGCTTGCAACCGGGACTAGCGTACACCGGGGAGCTGTTTTTT
.	TRBV6-5	.	TRBJ1-1	CASSFLGRGTEAFF	TGTGCCAGCAGTTTTTTAGGTCGGGGCACTGAAGCTTTCTTT
.	TRBV7-3	few	TRBJ2-6	CASSLEKTGANVLTF	TGTGCCAGCAGCTTGGAGAAAACTGGGGCCAACGTCCTGACTTTC
.	TRBV4-3	many	TRBJ2-1	CASSQGIGNNEQFF	TGCGCCAGCAGCCAAGGGATAGGGAACAATGAGCAGTTCTTC
.	TRBV9	many	TRBJ2-3	CASSALRGEGTDTQYF	TGTGCCAGCAGCGCTCTCCGAGGGGAGGGCACAGATACGCAGTATTTT